These 12 T cell receptor beta chains originate from one sample sequenced in a study of blood T cells in healthy people across ages. Then a second PCR, running roughly 7 to 11 cycles, was carried out with a sample-barcoded 5' primer and a J-beta primer mix. TCRdb re-analysed the 5' RACE reads in MiXCR, keeping a single row per CDR3 protein. This table holds approximately 2,000,000 distinct CDR3 sequences, about two fifths found once. The sequenced material came from blood. The origin of the receptors is a human donor in good health.

This clonotype occurred a few times. This chain links TRBV10-3 with TRBJ1-2; D is unresolved. Trimming took off 0 bases at V and 8 bases at J, with 10 bases between the two ends. Germline V gene data show CDR1 as ENHRY and CDR2 as SYGVKD. The CDR3 runs to 13 residues. This CDR3 is CAISESGVYGYTF. The CDR3 DNA reads TGTGCCATCAGTGAGTCGGGCGTGTACGGCTACACCTTC.

CDR3 sequence (DNA): TGCGCCAGCAGCCAAGATAATAAGGCCACCTACTATGGCTACACCTTC. It encodes CASSQDNKATYYGYTF. This rearrangement joins TRBV4-3 to TRBJ1-2; D unresolved. Per the germline V gene, CDR1 is LGHNA and CDR2 is YSLEER. Trimming left V 0 bases short and J 3 bases short, with 14 bases between. The CDR3 is 16 amino acids.

A few counts support this clonotype. The rearrangement uses TRBV7-2 and TRBJ1-4; D unresolved. Trimming took 5 bases from V and 7 from J, leaving 14 bases between them. The CDR3 spans 14 residues. Germline V CDR1 and CDR2: SGHTA, FQGNSA. Written as DNA, the CDR3 is TGTGCCAGCAGCCCCCGCATTAGTGTTGAAAAACTGTTTTTT. It translates to CASSPRISVEKLFF.

Details on this clonotype: Its ends do not fully match the called genes, so a read error is possible. The chain links TRBV4-3 to TRBJ2-3, with a tentative D call TRBD1 (5 bases). This CDR3 spans 18 amino acids. The V gene's germline CDR1 is LGHNA and CDR2 YSLEER. The CDR3, as DNA: TGCGCCGGCAGCCCCTACCTCAATCAGGACACGAGCACAGATACGCAGTATTTT. Its protein product is CAGSPYLNQDTSTDTQYF.

The rearrangement uses TRBV4-1 and TRBJ1-2; D call uncertain. Trimming stripped 0 bases from V and 1 base from J, with 15 bases between. This CDR3 comprises 17 residues. The germline V gene encodes CDR1 MGHRA and CDR2 YSYEKL. The CDR3 sequence is CASSQDWDWVFNYGYTF. The CDR3 DNA reads TGCGCCAGCAGCCAAGATTGGGATTGGGTGTTTAACTATGGCTACACCTTC.

The chain employs TRBV24-1 and TRBJ1-1, with 9 bases identical to TRBD1. This CDR3 is built from 14 residues. The J segment lost 6 bases and the V segment lost 7 bases, leaving 8 bases of the junction unmatched. Germline V lookup: CDR1 KGHDR, CDR2 SFDVKD. The CDR3 loop reads CATRETGGDPEAFF. CDR3 in DNA: TGTGCCACCAGGGAGACAGGGGGAGATCCTGAAGCTTTCTTT.

The CDR3 DNA reads TGTGCCAGCAGAGTTAGAGACAGGGATGAGCAGTTCTTC. Translated, it gives CASRVRDRDEQFF. The J gene is TRBJ2-1, the V gene TRBV11-3; TRBD1 agrees at 7 bases. This CDR3 has 13 residues. CDR1 is SGHNT, CDR2 YENEEA, per germline. V dropped 6 bases and J dropped 8; count of bases not matched to a gene: 7.

There are a few counts of this clonotype. At one of its ends the junction is not consistent with the germline gene, which may arise from a read error. The chain employs TRBV18 and TRBJ2-3, with TRBD2 matching 13 bases. Germline CDR1 KGHSH, CDR2 LQKENI. This CDR3 spans 18 amino acids. CDR3 coding DNA: TGTGCCAGCTCCCCACCGCTCGGGACTAGCGGGGAGCCAGATACGCAGTATTTT. It encodes CASSPPLGTSGEPDTQYF.

In DNA form, the CDR3 reads TGTGCCAGCAGATCGGACAGGGTATACACCGGGGAGCTGTTTTTT. It encodes CASRSDRVYTGELFF. The chain carries TRBV6-5 and TRBJ2-2, with 8 bases fitting TRBD1. CDR1 and CDR2 (germline): MNHEY, SVGAGI. With 6 bases clipped from V and 3 bases from J, the junction kept 6 bases outside the gene matches. The CDR3 totals 15 residues.

This rearrangement joins TRBV15 to TRBJ2-5, with 10 bases lining up with TRBD2. The germline V gene encodes CDR1 LNHNV and CDR2 YYDKDF (reference sequence). J gave up 2 bases and V 4 bases, and 4 bases lay outside the gene matches. This CDR3 region has 15 residues. The CDR3 nucleotides read TGTGCCACCAGCACGGGACTAGCGACACAAGAGACCCAGTACTTC. Protein sequence: CATSTGLATQETQYF.

CDR3 nucleotides: TGTGCCAGCAGCTTATCAGGTCTAGCGGGGGTGAATGAGCAGTTCTTC. This encodes CASSLSGLAGVNEQFF. The chain links TRBV7-2 to TRBJ2-1; TRBD2 agrees at 10 bases. V lost 2 bases, J lost 7 bases, and 8 bases stayed unmatched. The CDR3 runs to 16 residues. Per the germline V gene, CDR1 is SGHTA and CDR2 is FQGNSA.

The chain joins TRBV6-2 or TRBV6-3 to TRBJ2-3; D is perhaps TRBD1 (6 bases). CDR1 and CDR2 from the germline V gene are MNHEY and SVGEGT. CDR3 length equals 16 residues. V was trimmed by 6 bases and J by 4 bases, leaving 20 bases between them. The CDR3 DNA reads as TGTGCCAGCAGCTCGCTTGGGCAGGGGATCCCAGATACGCAGTATTTT. Its translation is CASSSLGQGIPDTQYF.